This T cell receptor beta chain was captured in a study of blood T cells in healthy people across ages. This clonotype was picked up one time. Antigen: not known. The use of a sample-barcoded 5' primer and a J-beta primer mix characterized a second PCR of roughly 7 to 11 cycles. From each sample, at least 2.5 million paired-end reads containing CDR3 were obtained. TCRdb redid the calling of the 5' RACE reads with MiXCR, one entry per CDR3 protein. Among 1.5 million to 2 million distinct CDR3 sequences, roughly 49% were seen once, and the ten largest hold about 2.1%. CDR3 size: 17 residues. Trimming stripped 3 bases from V and 2 bases from J, with 16 bases between. The germline CDR1 and CDR2 sequences are KGHDR and SFDVKD. Findings and limits, study-wide: Diversity of TCR beta correlated strongly with naive T cell percentage. Roughly linear age-related decline in beta diversity appeared, significant by age about 40. PBMCs left unsorted prevented a conclusive naive versus antigen-experienced comparison.

This clonotype was sampled from a woman between 35 and 50 years old in good health. This chain uses TRBV24-1 with TRBJ1-5; D perhaps matches TRBD1 (5 bases). Sequenced input: blood. This CDR3 reads CATSDGGGIEGNQPQHF. The CDR3 nucleotides read TGTGCCACCAGTGATGGGGGGGGAATCGAAGGCAATCAGCCCCAGCATTTT.